This T cell receptor (beta chain) stems from a study of CD8 T cells in Susac syndrome. The RNA input was about 0.5 to 1 ug, and it was reverse transcribed with random hexamers. It was immunoSEQ multiplex PCR that amplified TCR beta CDR3 across 54 Vbeta and 13 Jbeta. TCRdb reprocessed the immunoSEQ multiplex PCR reads with MiXCR, giving one entry per CDR3 protein. The sample carries 150,000 to 200,000 distinct CDR3 sequences, about 96% recorded once. The CDR3 totals 16 residues. V gave up 1 base and J gave up 9 bases; unmatched junction bases: 12. Germline CDR1 is SGHNT and CDR2 is YYREEE (reference sequence).

Sequencing was carried out using CD4+ T cells from PBMCs. This TCR came from a human donor with multiple sclerosis. The chain employs TRBV5-4 and TRBJ2-1, with 8 bases lining up with TRBD2. This chain's CDR3 is CASSLSSAGGWGEQFF. The CDR3 DNA reads as TGTGCCAGCAGCTTGTCGTCCGCGGGAGGCTGGGGTGAGCAGTTCTTC. Full variable domain (outside the CDR3, taken from reference TRBV5-4 and TRBJ2-1): ETGVTQSPTHLIKTRGQQVTLRCSSQSGHNTVSWYQQALGQGPQFIFQYYREEENGRGNFPPRFSGLQFPNYSSELNVNALELDDSALYLCASSLSSAGGWGEQFFGPGTRLTVL.